The 24 T cell receptor beta chains listed next were all sequenced from one sample in a study of blood T cell repertoires in COVID-19. Produced via immunoSEQ multiplex PCR; TCRdb's table is partial and in-frame only. The table has about 94,000 clones, roughly four fifths seen once. The sequenced sample was peripheral blood. These receptors all come from a man aged 55 to 70 with acute or convalescent COVID-19.

The J gene is TRBJ2-7, the V gene TRBV10-3; 9 positions agree with TRBD1. The CDR3 is made up of 17 amino acids. V lost 3 bases and J lost 0; bases outside the gene matches: 9. Germline-derived CDR1 and CDR2 are ENHRY and SYGVKD. The CDR3 loop reads CAISDPSDRGSSYEQYF. The CDR3, as DNA: TGTGCCATCAGTGACCCTTCCGACAGGGGGAGCTCCTACGAGCAGTACTTC.

The chain employs TRBV6-2 or TRBV6-3 and TRBJ1-2; D gene ambiguous. The CDR3 spans 12 residues. The V gene's germline CDR1 is MNHEY and CDR2 SVGEGT. The V end was cut by 5 bases, the J end by 10 bases, with 14 bases between. Written as DNA, the CDR3 is TGTGCCAGCAGTGGAGCGGCTTTTCTCTACACCTTC. Protein: CASSGAAFLYTF.

This chain links TRBV29-1 with TRBJ1-4, with 9 bases identical to TRBD1. Germline values: CDR1 SQVTM, CDR2 ANQGSEA. V lost 6 bases and J lost 8; bases outside the gene matches: 7. The CDR3 runs 13 residues. This chain's CDR3 is CSVGEDRGEKLFF. The CDR3 nucleotides are TGCAGCGTCGGGGAGGACAGGGGCGAAAAACTGTTTTTT.

This chain connects TRBV28 to TRBJ1-4; a weak D match, TRBD1 (6 bases). V lost 6 bases and J lost 8, with 22 bases in between. Germline CDR1 reads MDHEN; CDR2 reads SYDVKM. The CDR3 consists of 16 residues. The CDR3 sequence: CASSPPRGGADEKLFF. CDR3 coding DNA: TGTGCCAGCAGCCCACCGCGAGGGGGGGCGGACGAAAAACTGTTTTTT.

V usage is TRBV2 and J usage is TRBJ2-7, with 8 bases fitting TRBD1. The CDR3 contains 17 residues. V shed 3 bases and J 5 bases; nucleotides not matched to a gene: 15. Per the germline V gene, CDR1 is SNHLY and CDR2 is FYNNEI. The chain's CDR3 is CASSDMRALDRVHEQYF. CDR3 DNA: TGTGCCAGCAGTGATATGAGGGCCTTGGACAGGGTCCACGAGCAGTACTTC.

The rearrangement uses TRBV19 and TRBJ1-1, with 7 bases that match TRBD1. Germline trimming cut 1 base from V and 5 bases from J; bases unmatched to any gene: 10. In germline, CDR1 is LNHDA, CDR2 SQIVND (reference sequence). The CDR3 sequence is 16 residues long. CDR3 in DNA: TGTGCCAGTAGTATAGTCGGCGAGGGCAGGGGGACTGAAGCTTTCTTT. This gives the protein CASSIVGEGRGTEAFF.

The J gene is TRBJ1-5, the V gene TRBV5-1, with 8 bases that match TRBD1. The CDR3 sequence is 15 residues long. V lost 4 bases to trimming and J lost 7 bases; unmatched junction nucleotides: 10. Looked up from germline, CDR1 is SGHRS and CDR2 is YFSETQ. Written as DNA, the CDR3 is TGCGCCAGCAGCCCCTCCGGACAGGGAGGGCAGCCCCAGCATTTT. This codes for CASSPSGQGGQPQHF. The full variable domain, completed using reference TRBV5-1 and TRBJ1-5, is KAGVTQTPRYLIKTRGQQVTLSCSPISGHRSVSWYQQTPGQGLQFLFEYFSETQRNKGNFPGRFSGRQFSNSRSEMNVSTLELGDSALYLCASSPSGQGGQPQHFGDGTRLSIL.

The chain joins TRBV30 to TRBJ1-4, with 9 bases aligning to TRBD1. Germline assignment: CDR1 GTSNPN and CDR2 SVGIG (reference sequence). This CDR3 spans 14 amino acids. V dropped 2 bases and J dropped 7; count of bases not matched to a gene: 5. The CDR3 protein is CAWSPTGGGEKLFF. The CDR3 nucleotides are TGTGCCTGGAGTCCTACAGGGGGCGGTGAAAAACTGTTTTTT.

The genes are TRBV10-3 and TRBJ1-6, with a tentative D call TRBD1 (6 bases). Germline CDR1 and CDR2: ENHRY and SYGVKD. V was shortened by 6 bases and J by 4 bases, with 7 bases between the two germline ends. CDR3 length: 13 amino acids. DNA for the CDR3: TGTGCCATCAGCGGACAGTATAATTCACCCCTCCACTTT. Protein sequence: CAISGQYNSPLHF.

In its sample, this clone was seen a few times. This chain uses TRBV29-1 with TRBJ1-1; 9 nucleotides match TRBD1. Germline V gene lookup returns CDR1 SQVTM and CDR2 ANQGSEA. The CDR3 sequence is 14 residues long. Germline trimming cut 6 bases from V and 4 bases from J; bases unmatched to any gene: 9. The chain's CDR3 is CSVLRDREGTEAFF. The CDR3 nucleotides are TGCAGCGTCCTTCGGGACAGGGAGGGCACTGAAGCTTTCTTT. The entire variable domain, with the rest obtained from reference TRBV29-1 and TRBJ1-1, is as follows: SAVISQKPSRDICQRGTSLTIQCQVDSQVTMMFWYRQQPGQSLTLIATANQGSEATYESGFVIDKFPISRPNLTFSTLTVSNMSPEDSSIYLCSVLRDREGTEAFFGQGTRLTVV.

The sample holds one count of this clone. The chain uses TRBV5-1 and TRBJ1-2; 8 bases fit TRBD1. Trimming removed 3 bases from V and 3 bases from J; junction bases left unmatched: 4. Germline V gene sequence: CDR1 SGHRS, CDR2 YFSETQ. This CDR3 has 14 amino acids. The CDR3 spells CASSSGQEDYGYTF. Here the CDR3 DNA reads TGCGCCAGCAGCTCGGGACAGGAAGACTATGGCTACACCTTC.

The chain employs TRBV7-8 and TRBJ2-1; TRBD2 is a possible D gene (6 bases). The germline V gene encodes CDR1 SGHVS and CDR2 FQNEAQ. This CDR3 region has 17 residues. Trimming took off 5 bases at V and 5 bases at J, with 22 bases between the two ends. CDR3 in DNA: TGTGCCAGCAGCCTCGGGACCGGGGGAGGTTCTGACAATGAGCAGTTCTTC. Its protein is CASSLGTGGGSDNEQFF.

This clone was found a few times. The rearrangement joins TRBV19 to TRBJ1-1; TRBD1 aligns across 7 bases. The junction had 4 bases not matched to a gene; V was cut back by 3 bases and J by 6 bases. Germline V gene data show CDR1 as LNHDA and CDR2 as SQIVND (reference sequence). The CDR3 totals 13 residues. CDR3 residues: CASSMYQGAEAFF. The CDR3 DNA reads TGTGCCAGTAGTATGTACCAGGGGGCTGAAGCTTTCTTT.

This sequence joins TRBV13 and TRBJ1-5, with TRBD1 identical over 9 bases. Germline CDR1 PRHDT, CDR2 FYEKMQ (reference sequence). The CDR3 is 14 residues long. V lost 4 bases, J lost 4 bases, and 2 bases stayed unmatched. As DNA, the CDR3 is TGTGCCAGCAGCTCAGGGACAGGGAATCAGCCCCAGCATTTT. It specifies CASSSGTGNQPQHF.

The chain links TRBV9 to TRBJ1-4; no clear D. The germline V gene encodes CDR1 SGDLS and CDR2 YYNGEE. The germline V and J ends were trimmed by 0 bases and 4 bases, with 13 bases remaining between them. The CDR3 contains 16 residues. The CDR3 DNA sequence: TGTGCCAGCAGCGTAGGGGGAGGAGGGCATAATGAAAAACTGTTTTTT. Residues: CASSVGGGGHNEKLFF.

The chain recombines TRBV19 with TRBJ1-2, with a tentative D call TRBD1 (6 bases). CDR1 and CDR2 from the germline V gene are LNHDA and SQIVND (reference sequence). The CDR3 sequence is 15 residues long. V lost 5 bases to trimming and J lost 1 base, with 14 bases between them. The CDR3 region is CASSPGQPGNYGYTF. CDR3 in DNA: TGTGCCAGTAGTCCAGGACAGCCCGGTAACTATGGCTACACCTTC. The full variable domain, with the rest looked up from reference TRBV19 and TRBJ1-2, is DGGITQSPKYLFRKEGQNVTLSCEQNLNHDAMYWYRQDPGQGLRLIYYSQIVNDFQKGDIAEGYSVSREKKESFPLTVTSAQKNPTAFYLCASSPGQPGNYGYTFGSGTRLTVV.

V and J are TRBV7-3 and TRBJ2-7; no reliable D call. V dropped 9 bases and J dropped 2 bases, with 20 bases sitting between them. CDR3 length: 15 amino acids. CDR1 and CDR2 from the germline V gene are SGHTA and FQGTGA. For the CDR3, the DNA is TGTGCCAGACCCTTCATGGCTTTTGCTCCCTACGAGCAGTACTTC. It encodes CARPFMAFAPYEQYF. The variable domain in full, completed from reference TRBV7-3 and TRBJ2-7, reads GAGVSQTPSNKVTEKGKYVELRCDPISGHTALYWYRQSLGQGPEFLIYFQGTGAADDSGLPNDRFFAVRPEGSVSTLKIQRTERGDSAVYLCARPFMAFAPYEQYFGPGTRLTVT.

The chain joins TRBV5-1 to TRBJ1-2; 7 nucleotides agree with TRBD1. Losses at the gene ends were 3 bases for V and 4 bases for J; bases not matched to a gene: 6. The CDR3 consists of 14 residues. Germline loops: CDR1 SGHRS, CDR2 YFSETQ. The CDR3: CASSSSDRFYGYTF. The CDR3, as DNA: TGCGCCAGCAGCTCTTCGGACAGGTTCTATGGCTACACCTTC.

The V and J genes are TRBV11-1 and TRBJ2-1; D ambiguous. This CDR3 comprises 13 residues. Trimming removed 1 base from V and 5 bases from J, with 6 bases in between. Per the germline V gene, CDR1 is SGHAT and CDR2 is FQDESV (reference sequence). CDR3 DNA: TGTGCCAGCAGCTTAGGGCAGGACAATGAGCAGTTCTTC. This codes for CASSLGQDNEQFF. Variable domain in full (rest from reference TRBV11-1 and TRBJ2-1): EAEVAQSPRYKITEKSQAVAFWCDPISGHATLYWYRQILGQGPELLVQFQDESVVDDSQLPKDRFSAERLKGVDSTLKIQPAELGDSAMYLCASSLGQDNEQFFGPGTRLTVL.

This chain uses TRBV27 with TRBJ1-2; 7 bases are shared with TRBD1. CDR1 and CDR2 (germline): MNHEY, SMNVEV (reference sequence). Germline trimming cut 6 bases from V and 5 bases from J; bases unmatched to any gene: 6. This CDR3 spans 13 amino acids. The CDR3 nucleotides read TGTGCCAGCAGCCGGGGACAGATGTATGGCTACACCTTC. Translating it yields CASSRGQMYGYTF.

The count of this clone is one. The chain couples TRBV6-5 to TRBJ1-5; D is perhaps TRBD1 (5 bases). The germline gives CDR1 MNHEY, CDR2 SVGAGI. The ends were cut back, 6 bases at V and 3 bases at J, with 15 bases in the middle. The CDR3 loop spans 15 amino acids. The CDR3 spells CASSSVGGVNQPQHF. In DNA form, the CDR3 reads TGTGCCAGCAGCTCCGTGGGGGGAGTCAATCAGCCCCAGCATTTT.

The sample holds one count of this clone. This chain links TRBV5-1 with TRBJ1-1, with D possibly matching TRBD1 (6 bases). CDR1 SGHRS and CDR2 YFSETQ come from the germline V gene. The CDR3 runs 15 residues. Trimming cost V 1 base and J 1 base, with 11 bases left between them. This chain's CDR3 is CASSLSGGTNTEAFF. The CDR3 nucleotides read TGCGCCAGCAGCTTGAGCGGGGGCACGAACACTGAAGCTTTCTTT.

J is TRBJ1-1 and V is TRBV11-2, with D possibly matching TRBD1 (6 bases). V lost 6 bases and J lost 5, with 13 bases in between. Germline V gives CDR1 SGHAT, CDR2 FQNNGV. The CDR3 has 13 residues. The CDR3 sequence: CASRPGVGTEAFF. The CDR3 DNA reads TGTGCCAGCAGACCAGGGGTTGGGACTGAAGCTTTCTTT.

Notes on this clone: The same CDR3 also results from other DNA sequences found in this sample. The V call is TRBV5-1, the J call TRBJ1-5; 7 nucleotides line up with TRBD1. J lost 1 base, V lost 1 base, and 2 bases had no gene match. The CDR3 is made up of 15 amino acids. Germline CDR1 reads SGHRS; CDR2 reads YFSETQ. The CDR3 DNA is TGCGCCAGCAGCTTGCAGGGGGAAAGCAATCAGCCCCAGCATTTT. Protein: CASSLQGESNQPQHF.